The sequence of this TCR beta chain was determined in a study of blood T cell repertoires in COVID-19. At the level of the study: From the United States, Italy and Spain came samples of acute and convalescent COVID-19.

The Seattle patients joined while their infection was active and were tracked longitudinally afterward. Data came from immunoSEQ multiplex PCR; TCRdb stores just in-frame clones and leaves some out. Seen here are fewer than 650,000 clones, roughly 91% observed once, and the top ten hold roughly 8%. J gave up 7 bases and V 11 bases, and 10 bases lay outside the gene matches. Germline CDR1 SGHVS, CDR2 FQNEAQ. The CDR3 is 12 amino acids. This clone has just a few counts. This sequence originates from a woman aged 50 to 65 with COVID-19, enrolled during active disease. The V call is TRBV7-8, the J call TRBJ1-2, with 7 bases matching TRBD1. The sequencing sample was made of peripheral blood. CDR3 coding DNA: TGTGCCGTTCTCCCGACAGGGTTTGGCTACACCTTC. It translates to CAVLPTGFGYTF. Full variable domain (outside the CDR3, taken from reference TRBV7-8 and TRBJ1-2): GAGVSQSPRYKVAKRGQDVALRCDPISGHVSLFWYQQALGQGPEFLTYFQNEAQLDKSGLPSDRFFAERPEGSVSTLKIQRTQQEDSAVYLCAVLPTGFGYTFGSGTRLTVV.